Given below is one TCR beta chain in context. Its target is unknown. This sample is part of a study of CD8 T cells in ankylosing spondylitis. Study-wide points: A motif in TCR beta, a set of several highly homologous variants, appeared characteristic of ankylosing spondylitis blood. CD8+ disease-linked clones were present at relatively low frequencies in blood.

TCRdb fed the 5' RACE reads into MiXCR, producing one record per CDR3 protein. The sample includes hundreds of thousands of distinct CDR3 sequences, roughly a sixth of them seen just once. CDR3 length equals 14 residues. Germline CDR1 and CDR2: LGHNT and FRNRAP. V lost 6 bases, J lost 2 bases, and 11 bases lay in between. The V gene is TRBV12-5, the J gene TRBJ1-5; tentative D call: TRBD1 (5 bases). The receptor comes from a male donor with ankylosing spondylitis. The specimen was blood, either unsorted or a sorted T cell fraction (not recorded which). CDR3 nucleotides: TGTGCTAGTGGGGGGGGTTTGGGCAATCAGCCCCAGCATTTT. Residues: CASGGGLGNQPQHF.